Below are 15 T cell receptor beta chains sequenced from a single sample in a study of response to subunit inactivated influenza vaccine. TCRdb reanalysed the RT-PCR reads using MiXCR and keeps one entry per CDR3 protein. Among hundreds of thousands of distinct CDR3 sequences listed, less than 10% were seen once. The sequenced sample was PBMCs from blood, obtained less than 30 months after vaccination. The receptors were gathered from a man between 45 and 75 years old who received an inactivated influenza vaccine.

This clonotype turned up a few times. The rearrangement links TRBV7-8 to TRBJ2-5; tentatively, D is TRBD1 (5 bases). V lost 5 bases to trimming and J lost 2 bases, with 12 bases between them. The CDR3 consists of 14 residues. Germline V gene sequence: CDR1 SGHVS, CDR2 FQNEAQ. The CDR3 loop reads CASSPWTLQETQYF. Here the CDR3 DNA reads TGTGCCAGCAGCCCTTGGACACTTCAAGAGACCCAGTACTTC.

In its sample, this clonotype was seen a few times. The chain uses TRBV9 and TRBJ2-3; 7 bases agree with TRBD2. The CDR3 spans 16 residues. J gave up 2 bases and V 4 bases, and 10 bases lay outside the gene matches. Germline V gives CDR1 SGDLS, CDR2 YYNGEE. In DNA, the CDR3 is TGTGCCAGCAGCCTAATGAGCGGGGAGACCACAGATACGCAGTATTTT. Encoded protein: CASSLMSGETTDTQYF.

The genes are TRBV4-3 and TRBJ2-1; maybe TRBD2 (6 bases). V dropped 0 bases and J dropped 10 bases, with 19 bases sitting between them. This CDR3 is 16 amino acids long. Germline V gene lookup returns CDR1 LGHNA and CDR2 YSLEER. In nucleotides, the CDR3 is TGCGCCAGCAGCCAAGATCCCTTACAAATTAGCGGCGAGCAGTTCTTC. It encodes CASSQDPLQISGEQFF.

The chain joins TRBV20-1 to TRBJ2-7; 7 nucleotides match TRBD2. V trimming: 5 bases; J trimming: 7 bases; junction bases outside the gene matches: 14. The CDR3 sequence is 14 residues long. Germline V CDR1 and CDR2: DFQATT, SNEGSKA (reference sequence). Here the CDR3 reads CSAPPGGSFREQYF. The CDR3, as DNA: TGCAGTGCTCCTCCGGGCGGGAGTTTTAGGGAGCAGTACTTC.

This clonotype occurred many times. The chain employs TRBV7-2 and TRBJ2-1, with 9 nucleotides matching TRBD2. This CDR3 is 15 amino acids long. V shed 4 bases and J 4 bases; nucleotides not matched to a gene: 5. Germline values: CDR1 SGHTA, CDR2 FQGNSA. Written as DNA, the CDR3 is TGTGCCAGCAGCTCCCCTAGCGGGACTTACAATGAGCAGTTCTTC. Its protein product is CASSSPSGTYNEQFF.

The sample holds many counts of this clonotype. The chain joins TRBV9 to TRBJ2-2; 7 bases are shared with TRBD1. Unmatched junction bases numbered 8, after V lost 2 bases and J lost 4 bases. This CDR3 contains 16 residues. CDR1 is SGDLS, CDR2 YYNGEE, per germline. The CDR3 region has the DNA TGTGCCAGCAGCGTGGGCCAGGGGACAGCCACCGGGGAGCTGTTTTTT. Its translation is CASSVGQGTATGELFF.

The chain has TRBV4-3 and TRBJ2-7, with 10 positions matching TRBD1. CDR1 is LGHNA, CDR2 YSLEER, per germline. The CDR3 sequence is 16 residues long. The V and J ends lost 3 bases and 5 bases, in that order; junction bases with no gene match: 10. The DNA of the CDR3 is TGCGCCAGCAGCCACCACGGGACAGGGGTTCTCGACGAGCAGTACTTC. Residues: CASSHHGTGVLDEQYF.

This clonotype was observed a few times. The chain couples TRBV9 to TRBJ2-7, with TRBD2 matching over 7 bases. The V segment lost 4 bases and the J segment 4 bases; nucleotides outside the gene matches: 8. The CDR3 is made up of 14 amino acids. Per germline, CDR1 SGDLS and CDR2 YYNGEE. As DNA, the CDR3 is TGTGCCAGCAGCCCGGCGGGGGTTTCTTACGAGCAGTACTTC. Amino acids: CASSPAGVSYEQYF.

The J gene is TRBJ2-7, the V gene TRBV6-1; 7 bases are shared with TRBD2. There are 13 residues in the CDR3. The germline V gene has CDR1 MNHNS and CDR2 SASEGT. The junction had 1 base not matched to a gene; V was cut back by 3 bases and J by 2 bases. CDR3 region: CASSDREAYEQYF. CDR3 bases: TGTGCCAGCAGTGACCGGGAGGCCTACGAGCAGTACTTC.

Ten or more counts support this clonotype. V gene TRBV28 combines with J gene TRBJ1-5, with D uncertain. Between the trimmed V and J ends, which lost 5 bases and 5 bases, there was a span of 13 bases. The CDR3 sequence is 14 residues long. The V gene's germline CDR1 is MDHEN and CDR2 SYDVKM. The DNA of the CDR3 is TGTGCCAGCAGTGACACCCGGGCGCATCAGCCCCAGCATTTT. Amino acids: CASSDTRAHQPQHF.

The sample holds a few counts of this clonotype. V gene TRBV12-3 or TRBV12-4 combines with J gene TRBJ2-1, with no clear D. The CDR3 is made up of 13 amino acids. Trimming cost V 10 bases and J 1 base, with 11 bases left between them. The CDR3 nucleotides are TGTGCCATCGACAAAAATTCCTACAATGAGCAGTTCTTC. Translating it yields CAIDKNSYNEQFF.

This clonotype was counted a few times. V is TRBV5-5 and J is TRBJ2-3; D is undetermined. The CDR3 spans 15 residues. Germline V gives CDR1 SGHKS, CDR2 YYEKEE (reference sequence). Trimming removed 0 bases at V and 0 bases at J, with 8 bases between. For the CDR3, the DNA is TGTGCCAGCAGCTTGGTGGGATCAAGCACAGATACGCAGTATTTT. Protein: CASSLVGSSTDTQYF.

The CDR3 sequence: CASSPRWREAFF. CDR3 nucleotide sequence: TGTGCCAGCTCACCTAGATGGAGGGAAGCTTTCTTT. V is TRBV12-3 or TRBV12-4 and J is TRBJ1-1, with D unresolved. Trimming pared 8 bases from V and 8 bases from J, leaving 15 bases between. The CDR3 length is 12 residues.

This clonotype appeared many times. The chain couples TRBV5-1 to TRBJ2-3; 8 nucleotides line up with TRBD2. The CDR3 consists of 14 residues. J lost 6 bases, V lost 1 base, and 4 bases had no gene match. The germline V gene encodes CDR1 SGHRS and CDR2 YFSETQ. CDR3 bases: TGCGCCAGCAGCTTGAACGGGGGGGCGGATACGCAGTATTTT. This gives the protein CASSLNGGADTQYF.

In its sample, this clonotype was seen many times. The chain is built from TRBV20-1 and TRBJ2-5; 7 bases map to TRBD2. V dropped 0 bases and J dropped 3; count of bases not matched to a gene: 4. The V gene's germline CDR1 is DFQATT and CDR2 SNEGSKA (reference sequence). This CDR3 contains 14 residues. The CDR3 spells CSARDGGGKETQYF. For the CDR3, the DNA is TGCAGTGCTAGAGATGGGGGAGGGAAAGAGACCCAGTACTTC.